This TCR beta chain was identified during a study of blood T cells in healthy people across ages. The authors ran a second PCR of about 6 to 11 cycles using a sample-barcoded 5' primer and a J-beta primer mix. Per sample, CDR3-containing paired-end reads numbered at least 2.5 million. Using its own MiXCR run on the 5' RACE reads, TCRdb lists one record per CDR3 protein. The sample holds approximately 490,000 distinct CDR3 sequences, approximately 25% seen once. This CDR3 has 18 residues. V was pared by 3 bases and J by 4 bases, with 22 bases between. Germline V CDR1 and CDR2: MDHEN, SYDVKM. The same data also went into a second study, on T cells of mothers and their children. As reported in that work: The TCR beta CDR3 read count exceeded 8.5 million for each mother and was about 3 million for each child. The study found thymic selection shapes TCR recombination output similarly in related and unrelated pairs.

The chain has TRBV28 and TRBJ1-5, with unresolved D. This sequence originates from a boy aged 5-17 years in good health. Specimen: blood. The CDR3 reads CASSLGFRIREVNQPQHF. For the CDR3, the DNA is TGTGCCAGCAGTTTGGGCTTTAGAATTCGGGAGGTTAATCAGCCCCAGCATTTT.